In its sample, the clone carrying this T cell receptor (beta chain) was seen a few times. The sample contains more than one DNA sequence encoding this CDR3. From germline, CDR1 is SEHNR and CDR2 FQNEAQ (reference sequence). The CDR3 sequence is 14 residues long. Between the trimmed V and J ends, which lost 5 bases and 0 bases, there was a span of 9 bases. The data were obtained in a study of blood T cell repertoires in COVID-19. Study information: PBMCs, B-cell-depleted T cells, or T cells provided the cDNA or gDNA that made up the material.

In the original analysis: Using reference gene primer amplification, nucleated cell counts were estimated. Repertoires were generated with immunoSEQ multiplex PCR, while TCRdb's copy carries only in-frame clones and drops some. The DNA gave D and trimming, while V, J and clone size come from that table. This sample has tens of thousands of clones, with 65% to 85% found just once. Input material: peripheral blood. This sequence joins TRBV7-9 and TRBJ2-3, with D unresolved. The sequence derives from a woman aged 50 to 60 with active or convalescent COVID-19. The CDR3 DNA sequence: TGTGCCAGCAGCGGTACGGGTAGCACAGATACGCAGTATTTT. Encoded protein: CASSGTGSTDTQYF. Together with reference TRBV7-9 and TRBJ2-3, the CDR3 gives the full variable domain: DTGVSQNPRHKITKRGQNVTFRCDPISEHNRLYWYRQTLGQGPEFLTYFQNEAQLEKSRLLSDRFSAERPKGSFSTLEIQRTEQGDSAMYLCASSGTGSTDTQYFGPGTRLTVL.